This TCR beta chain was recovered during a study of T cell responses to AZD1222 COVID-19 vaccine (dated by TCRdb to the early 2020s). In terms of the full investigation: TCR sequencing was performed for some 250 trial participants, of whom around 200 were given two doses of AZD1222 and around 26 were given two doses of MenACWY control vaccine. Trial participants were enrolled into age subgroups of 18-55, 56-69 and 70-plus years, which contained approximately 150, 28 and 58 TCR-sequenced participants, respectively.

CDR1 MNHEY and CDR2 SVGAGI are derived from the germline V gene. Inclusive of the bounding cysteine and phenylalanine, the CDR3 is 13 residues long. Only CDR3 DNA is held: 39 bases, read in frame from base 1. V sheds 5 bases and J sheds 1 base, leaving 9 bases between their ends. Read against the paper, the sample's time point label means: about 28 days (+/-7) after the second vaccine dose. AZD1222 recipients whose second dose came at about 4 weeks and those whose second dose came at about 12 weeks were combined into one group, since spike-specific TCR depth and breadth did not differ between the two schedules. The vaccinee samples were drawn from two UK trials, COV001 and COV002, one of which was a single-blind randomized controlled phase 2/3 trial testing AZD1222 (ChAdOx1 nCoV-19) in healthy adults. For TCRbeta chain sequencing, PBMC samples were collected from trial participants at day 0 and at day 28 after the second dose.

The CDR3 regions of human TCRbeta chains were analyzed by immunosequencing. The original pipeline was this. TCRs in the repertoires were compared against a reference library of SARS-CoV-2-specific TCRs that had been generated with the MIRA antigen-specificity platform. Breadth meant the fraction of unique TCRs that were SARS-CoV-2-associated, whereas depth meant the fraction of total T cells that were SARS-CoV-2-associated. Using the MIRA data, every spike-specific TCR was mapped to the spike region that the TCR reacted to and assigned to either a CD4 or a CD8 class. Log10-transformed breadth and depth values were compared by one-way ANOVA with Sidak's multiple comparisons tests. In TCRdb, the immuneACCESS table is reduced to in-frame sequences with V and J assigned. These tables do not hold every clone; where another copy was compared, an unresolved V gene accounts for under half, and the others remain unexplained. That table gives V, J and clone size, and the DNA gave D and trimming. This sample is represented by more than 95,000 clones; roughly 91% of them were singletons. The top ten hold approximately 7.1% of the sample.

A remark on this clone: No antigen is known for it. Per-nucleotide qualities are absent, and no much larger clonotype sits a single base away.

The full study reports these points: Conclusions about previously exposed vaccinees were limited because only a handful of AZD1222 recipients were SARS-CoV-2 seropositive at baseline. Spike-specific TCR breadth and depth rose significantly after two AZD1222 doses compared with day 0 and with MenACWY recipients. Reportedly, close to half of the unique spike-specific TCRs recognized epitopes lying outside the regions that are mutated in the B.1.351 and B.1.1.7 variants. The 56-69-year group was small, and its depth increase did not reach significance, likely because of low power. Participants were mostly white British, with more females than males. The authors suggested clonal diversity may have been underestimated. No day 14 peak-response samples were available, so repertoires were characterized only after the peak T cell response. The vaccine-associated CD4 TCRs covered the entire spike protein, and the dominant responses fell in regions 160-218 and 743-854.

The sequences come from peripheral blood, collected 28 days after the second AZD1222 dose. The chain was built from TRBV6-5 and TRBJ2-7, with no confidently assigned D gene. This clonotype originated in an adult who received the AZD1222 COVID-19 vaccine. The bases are TGTGCCAGCAGTCCAGACCGTTCCTACGAGCAGTACTTC. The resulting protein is CASSPDRSYEQYF.